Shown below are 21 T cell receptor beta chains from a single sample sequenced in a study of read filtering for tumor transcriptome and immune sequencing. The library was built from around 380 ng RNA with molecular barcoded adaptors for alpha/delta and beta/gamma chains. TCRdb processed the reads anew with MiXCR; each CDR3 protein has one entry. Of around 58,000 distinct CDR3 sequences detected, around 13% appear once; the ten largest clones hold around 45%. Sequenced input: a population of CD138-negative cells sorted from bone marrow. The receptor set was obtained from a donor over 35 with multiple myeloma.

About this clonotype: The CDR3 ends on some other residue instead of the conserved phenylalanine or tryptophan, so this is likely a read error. The chain's CDR3 is CASSYSKGQGVHEQYL. DNA of the CDR3: TGTGCCAGCAGTTACTCGAAGGGACAGGGGGTCCACGAGCAGTACCTC. The J gene is TRBJ2-7, the V gene TRBV6-5; 11 nucleotides line up with TRBD1. V was pared by 0 bases and J by 5 bases, with 6 bases of the junction left unmatched. This CDR3 comprises 16 residues. Germline CDR1 MNHEY, CDR2 SVGAGI.

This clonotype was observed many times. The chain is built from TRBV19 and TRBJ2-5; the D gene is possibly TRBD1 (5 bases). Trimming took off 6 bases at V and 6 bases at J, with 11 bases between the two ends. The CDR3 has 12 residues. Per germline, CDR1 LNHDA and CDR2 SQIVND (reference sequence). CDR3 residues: CASRPDSKTQYF. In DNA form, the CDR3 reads TGTGCCAGTAGGCCAGACAGTAAGACCCAGTACTTC. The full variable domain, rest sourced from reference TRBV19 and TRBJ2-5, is DGGITQSPKYLFRKEGQNVTLSCEQNLNHDAMYWYRQDPGQGLRLIYYSQIVNDFQKGDIAEGYSVSREKKESFPLTVTSAQKNPTAFYLCASRPDSKTQYFGPGTRLLVL.

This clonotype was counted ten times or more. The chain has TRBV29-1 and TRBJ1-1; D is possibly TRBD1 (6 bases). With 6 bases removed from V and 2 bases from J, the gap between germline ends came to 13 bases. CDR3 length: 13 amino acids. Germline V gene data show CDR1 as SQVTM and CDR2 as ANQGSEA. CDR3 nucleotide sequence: TGCAGCGTCGCAACGACAGGCAACACTGAAGCTTTCTTT. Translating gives CSVATTGNTEAFF.

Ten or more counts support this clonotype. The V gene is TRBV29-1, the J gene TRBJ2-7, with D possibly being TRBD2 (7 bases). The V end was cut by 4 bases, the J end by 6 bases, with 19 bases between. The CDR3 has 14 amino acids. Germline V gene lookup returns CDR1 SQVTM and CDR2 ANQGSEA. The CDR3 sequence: CSVVHGARGREQYF. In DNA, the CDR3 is TGCAGCGTTGTTCACGGGGCGCGGGGGCGCGAGCAGTACTTC.

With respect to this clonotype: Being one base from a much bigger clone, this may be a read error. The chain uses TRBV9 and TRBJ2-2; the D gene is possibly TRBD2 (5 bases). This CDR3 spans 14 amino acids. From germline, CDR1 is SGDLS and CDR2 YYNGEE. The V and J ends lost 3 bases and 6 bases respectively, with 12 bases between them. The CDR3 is CASSAATRAGELFF. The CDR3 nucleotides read TGTGCCAGCAGCGCAGCTACGAGGGCCGGGGAGCTGTTTTTT.

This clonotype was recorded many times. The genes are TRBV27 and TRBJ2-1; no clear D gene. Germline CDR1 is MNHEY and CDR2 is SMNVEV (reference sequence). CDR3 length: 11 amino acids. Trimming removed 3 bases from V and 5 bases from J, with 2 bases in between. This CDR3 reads CASSFNNEQFF. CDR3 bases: TGTGCCAGCAGTTTTAACAATGAGCAGTTCTTC.

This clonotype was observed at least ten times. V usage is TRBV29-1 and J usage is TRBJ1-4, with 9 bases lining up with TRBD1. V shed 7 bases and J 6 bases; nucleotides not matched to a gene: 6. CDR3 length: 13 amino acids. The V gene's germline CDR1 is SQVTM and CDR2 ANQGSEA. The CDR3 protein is CSAHRGPDEKLFF. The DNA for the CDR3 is TGCAGCGCTCACAGGGGGCCTGATGAAAAACTGTTTTTT.

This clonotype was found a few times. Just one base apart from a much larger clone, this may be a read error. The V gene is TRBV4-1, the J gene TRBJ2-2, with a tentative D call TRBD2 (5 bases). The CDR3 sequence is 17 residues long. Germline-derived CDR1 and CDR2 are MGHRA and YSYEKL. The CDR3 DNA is TGCGCCAGCGGCCAAGGCACGGGATACTCGAACACCGGGGAGCTGTTTTTT. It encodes CASGQGTGYSNTGELFF.

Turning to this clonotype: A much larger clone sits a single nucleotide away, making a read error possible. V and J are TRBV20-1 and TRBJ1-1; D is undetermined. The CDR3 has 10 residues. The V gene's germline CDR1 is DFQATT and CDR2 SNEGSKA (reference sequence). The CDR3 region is CGARNTEAFF. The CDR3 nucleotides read TGCGGTGCTAGGAACACTGAAGCTTTCTTT.

The CDR3 is CASNDGTGLFETQYF. CDR3 nucleotides: TGTGCCAGCAACGACGGGACCGGGCTGTTCGAGACCCAGTACTTC. V usage is TRBV6-6 and J usage is TRBJ2-5, with D perhaps given as TRBD1 or TRBD2 (5 bases each). V shed 7 bases and J shed 5 bases, with 20 bases lying between them. Per the germline V gene, CDR1 is MNHNY and CDR2 is SVGAGI (reference sequence). The CDR3 consists of 15 residues.

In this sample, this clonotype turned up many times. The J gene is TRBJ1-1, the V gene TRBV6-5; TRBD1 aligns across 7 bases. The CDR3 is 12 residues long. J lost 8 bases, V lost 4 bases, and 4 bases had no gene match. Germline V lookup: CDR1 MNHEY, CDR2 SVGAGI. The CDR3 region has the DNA TGTGCCAGCAGTTTACAGGGGCGGGAAGCTTTCTTT. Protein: CASSLQGREAFF.

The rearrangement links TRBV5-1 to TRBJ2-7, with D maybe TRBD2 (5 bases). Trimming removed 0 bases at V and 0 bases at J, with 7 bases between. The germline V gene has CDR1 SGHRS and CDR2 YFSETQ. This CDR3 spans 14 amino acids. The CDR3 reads CASSLAAVSYEQYF. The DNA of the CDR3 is TGCGCCAGCAGCTTGGCAGCGGTCTCCTACGAGCAGTACTTC.

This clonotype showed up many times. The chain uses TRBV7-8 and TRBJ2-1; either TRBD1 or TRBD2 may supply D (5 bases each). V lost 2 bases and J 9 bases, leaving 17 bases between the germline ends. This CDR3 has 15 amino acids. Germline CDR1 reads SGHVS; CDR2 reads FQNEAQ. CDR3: CASSLISPRGTEQFF. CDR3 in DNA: TGTGCCAGCAGCTTAATCTCCCCGAGAGGGACTGAGCAGTTCTTC.

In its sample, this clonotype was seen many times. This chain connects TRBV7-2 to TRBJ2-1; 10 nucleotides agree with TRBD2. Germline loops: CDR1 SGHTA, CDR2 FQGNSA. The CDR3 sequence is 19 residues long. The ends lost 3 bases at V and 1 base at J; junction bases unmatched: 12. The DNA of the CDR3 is TGTGCCAGCAGCTTTCTCCTTTTGACTAGCGGGCCATCCTACAATGAGCAGTTCTTC. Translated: CASSFLLLTSGPSYNEQFF. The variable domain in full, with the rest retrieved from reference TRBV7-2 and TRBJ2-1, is GAGVSQSPSNKVTEKGKDVELRCDPISGHTALYWYRQSLGQGLEFLIYFQGNSAPDKSGLPSDRFSAERTGGSVSTLTIQRTQQEDSAVYLCASSFLLLTSGPSYNEQFFGPGTRLTVL.

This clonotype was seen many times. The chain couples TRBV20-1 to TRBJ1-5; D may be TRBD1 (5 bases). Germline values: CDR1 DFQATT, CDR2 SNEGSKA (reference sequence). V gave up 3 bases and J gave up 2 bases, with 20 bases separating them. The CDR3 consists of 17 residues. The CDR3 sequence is CSASRDGPIGGNQPQHF. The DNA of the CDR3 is TGCAGTGCTAGTAGGGACGGCCCTATAGGGGGCAATCAGCCCCAGCATTTT.

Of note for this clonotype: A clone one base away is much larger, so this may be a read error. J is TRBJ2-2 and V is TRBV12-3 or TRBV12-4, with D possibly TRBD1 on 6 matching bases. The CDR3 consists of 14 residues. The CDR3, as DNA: TGTGCCTGCAGTTCCCTGGGGGCGGTCGGGGAGCTGTTTTTT. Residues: CACSSLGAVGELFF.

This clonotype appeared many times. The CDR3 nucleotides are TGCGCCAGCAGCTTCGAGAATAGCGGAGACAATGAGCAGTTCTTC. This sequence encodes CASSFENSGDNEQFF. V and J are TRBV5-1 and TRBJ2-1; tentative D call: TRBD2 (6 bases). Germline V lookup: CDR1 SGHRS, CDR2 YFSETQ. The CDR3 length is 15 residues. V lost 2 bases and J lost 5, with 14 bases in between.

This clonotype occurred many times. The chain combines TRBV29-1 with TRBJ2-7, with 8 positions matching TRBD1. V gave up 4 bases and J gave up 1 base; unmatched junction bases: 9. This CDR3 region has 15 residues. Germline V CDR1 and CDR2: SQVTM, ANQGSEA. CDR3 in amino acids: CSVVTGTGRSYEQYF. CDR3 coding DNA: TGCAGCGTTGTGACAGGGACAGGACGGTCCTACGAGCAGTACTTC.

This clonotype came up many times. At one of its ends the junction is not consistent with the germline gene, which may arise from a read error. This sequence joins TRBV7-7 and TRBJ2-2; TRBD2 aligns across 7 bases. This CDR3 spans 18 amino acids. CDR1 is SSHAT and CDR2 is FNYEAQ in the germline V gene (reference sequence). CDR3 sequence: CASSLFGPPSGLAGELFF. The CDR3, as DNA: TGTGCTAGCAGCTTGTTTGGCCCCCCTAGCGGCCTAGCCGGGGAGCTGTTTTTT.

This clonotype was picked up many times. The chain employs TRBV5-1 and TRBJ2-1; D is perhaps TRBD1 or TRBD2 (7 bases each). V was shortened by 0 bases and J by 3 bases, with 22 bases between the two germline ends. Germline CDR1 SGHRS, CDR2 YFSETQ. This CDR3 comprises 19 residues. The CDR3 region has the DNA TGCGCCAGCAGCTTGGCAGGGGGAAGAGCGGGACCAGACTACAATGAGCAGTTCTTC. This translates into CASSLAGGRAGPDYNEQFF.

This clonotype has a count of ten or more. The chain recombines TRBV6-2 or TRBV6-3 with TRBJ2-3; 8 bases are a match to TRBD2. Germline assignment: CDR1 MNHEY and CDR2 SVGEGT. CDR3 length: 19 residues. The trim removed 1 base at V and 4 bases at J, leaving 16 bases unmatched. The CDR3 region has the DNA TGTGCCAGCAGTTACTTCAGTCCCGGGACTAGGGGTAACGCAGATACGCAGTATTTT. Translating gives CASSYFSPGTRGNADTQYF.